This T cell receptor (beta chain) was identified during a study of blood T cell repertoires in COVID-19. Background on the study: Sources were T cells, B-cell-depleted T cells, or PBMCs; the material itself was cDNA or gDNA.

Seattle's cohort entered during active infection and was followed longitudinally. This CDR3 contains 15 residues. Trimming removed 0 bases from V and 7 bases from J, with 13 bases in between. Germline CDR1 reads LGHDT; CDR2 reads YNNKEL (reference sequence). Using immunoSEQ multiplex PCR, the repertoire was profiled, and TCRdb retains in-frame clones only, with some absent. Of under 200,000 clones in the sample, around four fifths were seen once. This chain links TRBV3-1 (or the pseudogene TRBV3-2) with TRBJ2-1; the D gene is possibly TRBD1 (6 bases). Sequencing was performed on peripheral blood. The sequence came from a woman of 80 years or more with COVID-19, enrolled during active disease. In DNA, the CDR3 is TGTGCCAGCAGCCAAGATATGGGGGCGGATAATGAGCAGTTCTTC. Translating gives CASSQDMGADNEQFF.